These T cell receptor beta chains were read from a single sample in a study of cytotoxic CD8 clonotypes in ibrutinib-treated CLL. Assay used: immunoSEQ multiplex PCR; TCRdb lists only in-frame clones, some missing. This table holds 40,000 or so clones, 65% found once. The material was PBMCs, obtained after 24 months of ibrutinib treatment. The receptors shown here come from a human donor with chronic lymphocytic leukemia. Each CDR3 is given with its conserved first and last residue. D genes are given only for firm matches. Size is stated for part of the rows, as once, few or many counts, or as a class when the clone is expanded.

>TRBJ2-1|TRBV6-1|NA|TRBD2
CASSEWGGRSYNEQFF
TGTGCCAGCAGTGAATGGGGCGGGAGGTCCTACAATGAGCAGTTCTTC
>TRBJ1-2|TRBV14|few|NA
CASSLGERHGYTF
TGTGCCAGCAGCCTAGGCGAGAGGCATGGCTACACCTTC
>TRBJ1-4|TRBV28|NA|NA
CASSSPGTTLGKLFF
TGTGCCAGCAGTTCCCCCGGGACAACCTTGGGAAAACTGTTTTTT
>TRBJ2-6|TRBV5-6|few|NA
CASSFRGSGANVLTF
TGTGCCAGCAGCTTTCGGGGCTCTGGGGCCAACGTCCTGACTTTC
>TRBJ1-5|TRBV19|many|NA
CARFDSLRISGGPQHF
TGTGCCAGATTCGACAGTTTGAGGATAAGTGGGGGGCCCCAGCATTTT
>TRBJ1-2|TRBV6-5|NA|TRBD1
CASSPRQGYGYTF
TGTGCCAGCAGTCCCAGACAGGGGTATGGCTACACCTTC
>TRBJ2-7|TRBV2|few|TRBD2
CASSEIAGGYEQYF
TGTGCCAGCAGTGAGATAGCGGGAGGCTACGAGCAGTACTTC
>TRBJ1-1|TRBV27|once|NA
CASSLSTGPAFF
TGTGCCAGCAGTTTATCAACAGGGCCAGCTTTCTTT
>TRBJ2-7|TRBV2|NA|NA
CASSEQHYEQYF
TGTGCCAGCAGTGAACAGCACTACGAGCAGTACTTC
>TRBJ2-1|TRBV2|NA|TRBD2
CASRGLLAGVTAYNEQFF
TGTGCCAGCAGAGGTCTTCTAGCGGGAGTTACCGCATACAATGAGCAGTTCTTC
>TRBJ2-2|TRBV27|NA|TRBD2
CASSPPSGLGLDTGELFF
TGTGCCAGCAGTCCACCGTCGGGACTAGGACTCGACACCGGGGAGCTGTTTTTT
>TRBJ2-2|TRBV11-3|NA|NA
CASTGSNTGELFF
TGTGCCAGCACAGGGTCGAACACCGGGGAGCTGTTTTTT
>TRBJ2-3|TRBV5-1|NA|TRBD2
CASSLGRAGGTDTQYF
TGCGCCAGCAGCTTGGGGAGAGCGGGAGGGACAGATACGCAGTATTTT